These 10 T cell receptor beta chains share one sample of origin, sequenced in a study of T cells in Graves' hyperthyroidism and ophthalmopathy. TCR beta CDR3 sequences were amplified from RNA transcripts. The HTBI primer set drove a first-round RT-PCR of the TCR CDR3. TCRdb fed the multiplex PCR reads into MiXCR, producing one record per CDR3 protein. The sample gives more than 500,000 distinct CDR3 sequences, about 16% of which show up once; 25% to 30% is in the top ten. The sample taken for sequencing was blood. These receptor sequences come from a woman in her twenties or thirties with Graves' ophthalmopathy.

V gene TRBV20-1 combines with J gene TRBJ2-2; unclear D gene. The CDR3 is 17 amino acids. CDR1 is DFQATT, CDR2 SNEGSKA, per germline (reference sequence). The germline V and J ends were trimmed by 1 base and 5 bases, with 20 bases remaining between them. The CDR3 loop is CSARGVIEGGRTGELFF. Here the CDR3 DNA reads TGCAGTGCTAGAGGGGTAATAGAAGGCGGAAGGACCGGGGAGCTGTTTTTT.

This clonotype has only one observation. The chain recombines TRBV3-1 with TRBJ2-1; TRBD1 aligns across 9 bases. The CDR3 has 16 amino acids. CDR1 is LGHDT, CDR2 YNNKEL, per germline (reference sequence). V was pared by 3 bases and J by 6 bases, with 9 bases of the junction left unmatched. The CDR3 protein is CASSHSGTGRVNEQFF. CDR3 DNA: TGTGCCAGCAGCCACTCCGGGACAGGGCGCGTCAATGAGCAGTTCTTC.

This clonotype was seen ten or more times. The chain combines TRBV28 with TRBJ2-3; 10 bases align to TRBD1. The trim removed 8 bases at V and 5 bases at J, leaving 4 bases unmatched. Germline CDR1 and CDR2: MDHEN and SYDVKM. This CDR3 is 13 amino acids long. The DNA for the CDR3 is TGTGCCAGCCGACAGGGGGCTGGAGATACGCAGTATTTT. Protein sequence: CASRQGAGDTQYF.

In its sample, this clonotype was seen many times. This chain uses TRBV7-2 with TRBJ2-5; 9 nucleotides align to TRBD2. Germline V lookup: CDR1 SGHTA, CDR2 FQGNSA. The CDR3 is made up of 16 amino acids. Germline trimming cut 5 bases from V and 2 bases from J; bases unmatched to any gene: 9. CDR3 amino acids: CASSQGGGRGQETQYF. The CDR3, as DNA: TGTGCCAGCAGCCAGGGGGGCGGGAGGGGGCAAGAGACCCAGTACTTC.

In its sample, this clonotype was seen many times. The V call is TRBV18, the J call TRBJ2-7; 9 bases map to TRBD1. The CDR3 sequence is 14 residues long. The germline V gene encodes CDR1 KGHSH and CDR2 LQKENI. The J segment lost 4 bases and the V segment lost 2 bases, leaving 3 bases of the junction unmatched. The CDR3 loop is CASSPGQGIYEQYF. CDR3 DNA sequence: TGTGCCAGCTCACCAGGACAGGGGATTTACGAGCAGTACTTC.

This clonotype was detected ten times or more. The V and J genes are TRBV12-3 or TRBV12-4 and TRBJ2-1; 7 bases match TRBD1. The trim removed 6 bases at V and 3 bases at J, leaving 8 bases unmatched. The CDR3 is made up of 15 amino acids. The CDR3 coding sequence is TGTGCCAGCAGCAGCGACAGGGCTGGCTACAATGAGCAGTTCTTC. Its protein product is CASSSDRAGYNEQFF.

The chain employs TRBV27 and TRBJ1-2, with TRBD1 matching 7 bases. Germline trimming cut 5 bases from V and 4 bases from J; bases unmatched to any gene: 13. Germline CDR1 reads MNHEY; CDR2 reads SMNVEV (reference sequence). The CDR3 covers 16 residues. The CDR3 region is CASSDINRGLGYGYTF. CDR3 in DNA: TGTGCCAGCAGTGACATCAACAGGGGTCTCGGCTATGGCTACACCTTC.

This clonotype appeared many times. The chain's CDR3 is CASSFGLRTYEQYF. The CDR3 bases are TGTGCCAGCAGTTTTGGGCTCAGAACATACGAGCAGTACTTC. The chain links TRBV12-3 or TRBV12-4 to TRBJ2-7; D is ambiguous. Trimming pared 3 bases from V and 4 bases from J, leaving 13 bases between. The CDR3 consists of 14 residues.

The chain carries TRBV24-1 and TRBJ1-5; D is possibly TRBD1 (5 bases). CDR3 length: 14 amino acids. The germline V gene has CDR1 KGHDR and CDR2 SFDVKD. V lost 6 bases, J lost 6 bases, and 14 bases lay in between. CDR3 in amino acids: CATSSMGDFQPQHF. As DNA, the CDR3 is TGTGCCACCAGTTCAATGGGGGATTTTCAGCCCCAGCATTTT.

This clonotype was seen repeatedly, ten times or more. The genes are TRBV7-9 and TRBJ1-1; D remains unclear. Trimming left V 1 base short and J 5 bases short, with 8 bases between. This CDR3 has 13 amino acids. Germline CDR1 is SEHNR and CDR2 is FQNEAQ (reference sequence). The CDR3 sequence is CASSLVLGTEAFF. CDR3 bases: TGTGCCAGCAGCTTAGTTTTAGGGACTGAAGCTTTCTTT.